This T cell receptor (beta chain) was recorded in a study of neurological immune-mediated disorders. General study findings and limits: Expanded clones shared no identical CDR3 amino acid sequences across subjects, which suggested private TCR-beta repertoires in all groups.

The cDNA came from 5'RACE, which used 10-nucleotide random UMIs. A single record per CDR3 protein comes from TCRdb applying MiXCR to the 5' RACE reads. The sample has about 71,000 distinct CDR3 sequences, around 15% seen once. Details on this clonotype: Its specificity is unknown. A much larger clone lies one base from this, so it may be a read error.

Trimming removed 0 bases at V and 3 bases at J, with 12 bases between. This CDR3 is 14 amino acids long. Germline loops: CDR1 DFQATT, CDR2 SNEGSKA (reference sequence). The time point is: longitudinal time-point 1 (baseline). The clonotype comes from a female donor with HTLV-1-associated myelopathy (HAM/TSP). Sequenced material: PBMCs. The rearrangement links TRBV20-1 to TRBJ2-7, with no clear D. CDR3 residues: CSARESGISYEQYF. The CDR3 DNA follows: TGCAGTGCTAGAGAGAGTGGGATAAGCTACGAGCAGTACTTC.